The sequence of this T cell receptor beta chain was determined in a study of T cells in Graves' hyperthyroidism and ophthalmopathy. From less than 13 ml of fresh peripheral blood, PBMCs were isolated. CDR3 size: 16 residues. Germline values: CDR1 KGHSH, CDR2 LQKENI. V trimming: 5 bases; J trimming: 9 bases; junction bases outside the gene matches: 13. Researchers amplified the TCR beta CDR3 regions from RNA transcripts. The HTBI set primed first-round TCR CDR3 RT-PCR. Via MiXCR, TCRdb re-called the multiplex PCR reads, giving one row per CDR3 protein. The sample lists a few hundred thousand distinct CDR3 sequences, less than 20% occurring once.

Sequenced sample: blood. V usage is TRBV18 and J usage is TRBJ1-6; 7 bases fit TRBD1. The clonotype comes from a woman aged 25 to 39 with Graves' hyperthyroidism. CDR3 bases: TGTGCCAGCTCAAGTTCCGGGACAGCCGGAGGTTCACCCCTCCACTTT. This gives the protein CASSSSGTAGGSPLHF.